This T cell receptor beta chain was identified in a study of T cell responses to AZD1222 COVID-19 vaccine (dated by TCRdb to the early 2020s). As for the study more broadly: AZD1222 recipients given second doses at about 4 weeks or at about 12 weeks were pooled, since spike-specific TCR depth and breadth were not found to differ between the two schedules. A total of 233 trial participants underwent TCR sequencing, of whom about 210 had received two doses of AZD1222 and some 26 had received two doses of the MenACWY control vaccine. Enrollment into the trials was organized by age into subgroups of 18-55, 56-69 and 70-plus years, and those subgroups contained roughly 160, 29 and 62 TCR-sequenced participants, respectively. Results and caveats for the whole study, not just this receptor: Most participants were white British and females outnumbered males, and the authors suggested that clonal diversity may have been underestimated. In the small 56-69-year group, the increase in depth fell short of significance, most likely because of low power. Epitopes outside the regions mutated in the B.1.351 and B.1.1.7 variants were reportedly recognized by nearly half of the unique spike-specific TCRs. Vaccine-associated CD4 TCRs spanned the whole spike protein, with dominant responses in regions 160-218 and 743-854. After two AZD1222 doses, both the breadth and the depth of spike-specific TCRs were significantly higher than at day 0 and than in MenACWY recipients. Because no samples from the day 14 peak response were available, repertoires could be characterized only after the peak T cell response. Conclusions about previously exposed vaccinees were limited because only a handful of AZD1222 recipients were SARS-CoV-2 seropositive at baseline.

With regard to this clone: Its antigen is not yet known. Base qualities are not provided; no much larger clone lies one nucleotide away.

CDR1 SGHDN and CDR2 FVKESK are derived from the germline V gene. V lost 3 bases and J lost 0 bases, and the count of bases not matched to a germline gene is 6. Taken from cysteine to phenylalanine, the CDR3 has 16 residues. The retained sequence is limited to the CDR3, 48 bases, with the frame set at the first base. The CDR3 regions of human TCRbeta chains were subjected to immunosequencing. Under the source paper's analysis protocol: TCRs in the repertoires were matched against a reference library of SARS-CoV-2-specific TCRs that had been generated with the MIRA antigen-specificity platform. Breadth meant the fraction of unique TCRs that were SARS-CoV-2-associated, whereas depth meant the fraction of total T cells that were SARS-CoV-2-associated. Using the MIRA data, each spike-specific TCR was mapped to the spike region that the TCR reacts to and placed in a CD4 or CD8 class. Log10-transformed breadth and depth values were compared by one-way ANOVA with Sidak's multiple comparisons tests. TCRdb took over this immuneACCESS table, retaining in-frame rearrangements with V and J assigned. Such tables are incomplete; in checked studies, under half of the missing clones stem from an unresolved V gene, and the remainder is unexplained. Clone size and V and J calls were adopted from that table, with D and trimming inferred from the DNA. Counted in this sample were 140,000 to 150,000 clones; approximately 83% of them appeared once. 8% of the sample is in the top ten clones.

The intended sense of this specimen's time point label: baseline before first vaccination. The vaccinee samples were drawn from two UK trials, COV001 and COV002, one of which was a single-blind randomized controlled phase 2/3 trial testing AZD1222 (ChAdOx1 nCoV-19) in healthy adults. For TCRbeta chain sequencing, PBMC samples were collected from trial participants at day 0 and at day 28 after the second dose. The chain was built from TRBV14 and TRBJ2-7, with 9 bases matching TRBD1. The input for sequencing was peripheral blood, taken on day 0 of AZD1222 vaccination. This clonotype was sampled from an adult in good health. The CDR3 here reads CASSHGPGQGSYEQYF. The sequence in DNA is TGTGCCAGCAGCCACGGACCGGGACAGGGCTCCTACGAGCAGTACTTC.